This T cell receptor (beta chain) was documented in a study of cytomegalovirus exposure and HLA in healthy donors (dated by TCRdb to about 2017). Regarding the complete study: An earlier analysis of 587 of the donors reported 250 to 300 Gb of sequence data and 117 million unique TCR beta sequences obtained from some 200 million T cells. An early release that covered some 640 HLA-typed donors contained approximately 300 gigabases of sequencing data and about 84 million unique TCR sequences. Among the roughly 400 genotyped donors, approximately 76% belonged to the genetic ancestry cluster associated with self-reported Caucasian donors. The study aimed to test whether signatures of past pathogen exposure could be identified by cataloging public T cell receptors. The study profiled the T cell repertoires of hundreds of subjects by immunosequencing and related them to cytomegalovirus serostatus. Along with the approximately 700-subject first cohort, a separate validation cohort of around 120 different subjects was used. High-throughput TCR immunosequencing, statistical association of individual TCRs with disease status, and machine learning were combined to predict cytomegalovirus infection status. A later analysis re-examined previously published TCR beta repertoires from 610 or so donors and added high-resolution HLA genotyping to investigate patterns of TCR occurrence. Rather than using new phenotypic data, the later analysis identified candidate immune exposures from TCR beta sequences and from how often those sequences occurred across donors. In an earlier analysis of 500 to 650 of the donors, high-throughput TCR beta sequencing was used to judge whether each TCR beta V gene segment behaved as functional or pseudogenic. Donor age, sex, ethnicity and CMV serostatus were collected together with the repertoire data. A later genetic analysis used genome-wide SNP genotypes for 398 of the 666 donors, treating that subset as a discovery cohort. Every repertoire in the discovery cohort had been generated on one and the same sequencing platform. Class I and class II HLA loci were covered by the typing at four-digit resolution. The number of donors typed differed by locus, with roughly 629-640 for A, B, C, DRB1 and DQB1, 522 for DQA1, 606 for DPA1, and around 450 for DPB1. Roughly 5 DR-DQ haplotypes were handled as single units for association and clustering because linkage in the cohort was strong. On average, around 230,000 unique TCR beta nucleotide sequences were sequenced per donor among fewer than 500 genotyped donors of the cohort, with approximately 18% of those sequences being non-productive.

CDR1 and CDR2, looked up from the germline V gene (reference sequence), are MNHNY and SVGAGI. From cysteine to phenylalanine, the CDR3 is 16 amino acids long. Only the CDR3 portion is preserved as DNA: 48 bases, with reading frame beginning at the first base. Compared with germline, V lacks 6 bases and J lacks 4 bases; bases without a gene match: 12. On this clone: Its specific antigen is unknown. No base quality information exists; no much larger clone differs at one position.

The library came from the immunoSEQ multiplex PCR assay. The multiplex PCR relied on a mix of 60 forward primers for TCR Vbeta segments and 13 reverse primers for TCR Jbeta segments. The CDR3 region of rearranged TCR beta genes was amplified from genomic DNA with a multiplex PCR assay. The amplified TCR beta libraries were sequenced on the Illumina HiSeq System as 87-base-pair reads. As for the authors' bioinformatics: Across the 500 to 700 repertoires, a later analysis counted some 81 million unique TCR beta chains, about 10 million of which were shared by at least two donors. Raw reads were error-corrected and collapsed into unique sequences with a nearest-neighbor algorithm that merged closely related sequences to remove PCR and sequencing errors. Alignment of CDR3 sequences to IMGT reference sequences was used to assign V, D and J gene segments. Each retained sequence needed at least a six-nucleotide match to both a V gene segment and a J gene segment. Rearrangements were called productive when the CDR3 lacked stop codons and stayed in frame with V and J; all others were non-productive. Following IMGT convention, CDR3 was defined as the stretch from the second conserved V-encoded cysteine up to the conserved J-encoded phenylalanine. In an earlier analysis of approximately 590 of the donors, sequences lacking an unambiguous match to a single V gene segment were excluded. In an earlier analysis of several hundred of the donors, a V segment was called functional when productive rearrangements were above 56.7%, and segregating when the standard deviation between donors exceeded 5%. To diagnose cytomegalovirus status from the catalog of TCR beta chain sequences, a statistical classification framework was built. In a later analysis, V and J genes were assigned by comparing TCR nucleotide sequences against IMGT/GENE-DB human TR gene sequences. A later analysis assigned CDR3 sequences and most-parsimonious VDJ recombination scenarios with the TCRdist pipeline. In a later analysis, each TCR beta chain was defined by its CDR3 amino acid sequence together with its V-gene family, and reads lacking a unique V-gene family were excluded. In a later analysis, 450 to 600 highly shared, low-generation-probability nucleotide sequences were removed to address suspected cross-contamination and a sequencing artifact. In a later analysis, a clonal expansion index for each public chain was calculated from normalized within-repertoire ranks of inferred template counts. Generation probabilities in a later analysis came from a VDJ recombination model fitted to out-of-frame rearrangements, and those results were checked against IGoR. In a later analysis, hypergeometric tests were used to score TCR-TCR, TCR-HLA and TCR-CMV co-occurrence, with a repertoire-size bias correction applied to TCR pairs. In a later analysis, false discovery rates were estimated by permuting HLA or CMV assignments 20 times. A later analysis grouped co-occurring TCRs with DBSCAN, adding TCRdist sequence similarity when clustering within HLA-allele-positive subsets. For co-occurrence clustering, repertoires with fewer than 30,000 or more than 120,000 public chains were excluded, along with about five repertoires with anomalous nucleotide sharing. What TCRdb holds here is the immuneACCESS table cut down to in-frame rearrangements. Part of the clones is not present; checked against another copy, under half of the missing clones reflect an unresolved V gene, and the others are unexplained. V and J calls and clone size are those listed in that table; D and trimming were worked out from the DNA. In all, the sample holds 150,000 to 200,000 clones, and approximately 82% of those were seen once. The ten largest make up under 8% of the sample.

General study outcomes and caveats: The sequencing pipeline was judged likely to have produced a cluster of highly shared sequence variants as a technical artifact. Compared with the roughly 710-donor mean, donors in an Asian-associated ancestry cluster had fewer N-insertions in productive TCRs, according to a later genetic analysis. Three of the identified cytomegalovirus-associated TCR beta chains were confirmed in vitro to be specific for cytomegalovirus antigens. A later genetic analysis associated a missense DCLRE1C variant with V-gene and J-gene trimming of TCR beta chains, and an independent cohort replicated the association. CMV serostatus was the only immune exposure information available for the cohort. In a later analysis, several top co-occurrence clusters were reported to appear linked to parvovirus B19, influenza, CMV and Epstein-Barr virus. Because counts were too low, about 18 rarely observed V segments, including chromosome 9 orphons, were excluded from the earlier analysis of under 650 of the donors. Most TCR sequences were observed very rarely across donors, whereas some public TCRs were present in many individuals. Because some donors lacked HLA typing at each locus, the association tests relied only on the typed subset. A later analysis found that HLA-associated TCR beta chains were more clonally expanded and had lower generation probabilities than equally common non-associated chains. Linkage disequilibrium might explain the correlated functional status among segregating V segments, but an unknown experimental factor could not be ruled out. When HLA alleles, especially DR and DQ, strongly co-occurred, attributing TCR associations to individual alleles was difficult. According to a later analysis, TCR association rates differed among HLA loci, with DRB1 alleles showing the most associated TCRs and HLA-C alleles showing the fewest. In a later analysis, some 17,000 TCR beta sequences were associated with specific HLA alleles at a false discovery rate of 0.05. According to a later analysis, most CMV-associated TCR beta chains appeared to be HLA-restricted, and the HLA associations seemed to be driven largely by CMV exposure. Presence/absence analyses assumed roughly uniform sequencing depth across donors, an assumption that may not hold. In this cohort, only TCR beta chains were sequenced, and detectable features were limited by the absence of alpha or paired-chain data. In the study, around 150 TCR beta chains were listed as associated with cytomegalovirus. Some IMGT-functional V segments, including TRBV6-2 and TRBV6-3, could not be told apart with the 87-base-pair reads, so those segments were excluded. In an earlier analysis of 587 of the donors, most TCR beta V segments appeared in productive rearrangements about 90% or about 30% of the time, broadly matching IMGT annotations. A further reported finding was that TCR beta sequences accurately predicted the HLA-A and HLA-B alleles for most subjects in the first cohort. The classifier was reported to diagnose cytomegalovirus status with high specificity and sensitivity in both the original and validation cohorts. It was suggested by the authors that the approach could potentially be generalized to other disease states and immunological phenotypes.

The cohort was made up of 650 to 700 healthy bone marrow donors. Cohort members were all nominally healthy when sampled, although unrecorded immune exposures were likely present. The donor tested CMV seropositive and was one of the 289 seropositive cohort members. A peripheral blood sample was provided by each donor, and peripheral blood mononuclear cells were used for TCR beta sequencing. Genomic DNA was extracted from the blood cell samples with the Qiagen DNeasy Blood Extraction Kit. The sample taken for sequencing was PBMCs. The source of this sequence is a man aged 45-60 years in good health and CMV-seropositive. The sequence joins TRBV6-6 to TRBJ2-3, with 8 middle bases fitting TRBD2. The CDR3 here reads CASRPGGETGSDTQYF. The DNA sequence reads TGTGCCAGCAGGCCCGGGGGGGAAACAGGGTCAGATACGCAGTATTTT.